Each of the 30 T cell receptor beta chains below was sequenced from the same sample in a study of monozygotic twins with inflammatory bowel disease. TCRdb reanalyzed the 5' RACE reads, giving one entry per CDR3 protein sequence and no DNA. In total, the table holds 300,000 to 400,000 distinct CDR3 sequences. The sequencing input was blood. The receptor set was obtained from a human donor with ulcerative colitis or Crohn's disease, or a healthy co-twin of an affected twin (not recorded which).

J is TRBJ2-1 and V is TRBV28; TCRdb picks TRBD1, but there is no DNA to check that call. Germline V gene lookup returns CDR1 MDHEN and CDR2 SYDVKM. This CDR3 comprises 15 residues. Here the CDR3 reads CASSLSPDRPNEQFF.

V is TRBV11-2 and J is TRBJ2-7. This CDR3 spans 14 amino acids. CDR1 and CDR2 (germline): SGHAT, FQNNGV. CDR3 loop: CASSLIRGNGEQYF.

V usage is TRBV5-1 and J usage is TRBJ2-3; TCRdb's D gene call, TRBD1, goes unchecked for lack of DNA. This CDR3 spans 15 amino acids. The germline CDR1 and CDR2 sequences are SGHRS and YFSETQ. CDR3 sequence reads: CASSLRTGSADTQYF.

The CDR3 reads CASSAGLAGAPNEQYF. This chain links TRBV10-2 with TRBJ2-7; TCRdb reports TRBD2, a call that lacks DNA to check it against. Germline CDR1 and CDR2: WSHSY and SAAADI. The CDR3 extends over 16 amino acids.

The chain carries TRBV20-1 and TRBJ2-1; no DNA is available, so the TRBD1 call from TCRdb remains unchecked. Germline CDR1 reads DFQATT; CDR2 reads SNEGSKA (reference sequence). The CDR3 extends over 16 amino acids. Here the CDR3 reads CSASLGGTAPHNEQFF.

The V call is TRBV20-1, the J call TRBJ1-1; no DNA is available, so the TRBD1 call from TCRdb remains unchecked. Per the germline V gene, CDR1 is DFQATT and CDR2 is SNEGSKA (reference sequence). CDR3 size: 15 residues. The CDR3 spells CSARQAGTERTEAFF.

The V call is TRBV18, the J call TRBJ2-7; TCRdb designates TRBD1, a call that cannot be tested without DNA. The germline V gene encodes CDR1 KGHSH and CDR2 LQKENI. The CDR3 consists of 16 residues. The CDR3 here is CASSPLAQGEGHEQYF.

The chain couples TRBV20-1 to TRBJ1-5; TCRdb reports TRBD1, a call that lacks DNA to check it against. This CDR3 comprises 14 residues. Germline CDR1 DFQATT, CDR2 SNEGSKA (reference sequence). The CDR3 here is CSATRQGSNQPQHF.

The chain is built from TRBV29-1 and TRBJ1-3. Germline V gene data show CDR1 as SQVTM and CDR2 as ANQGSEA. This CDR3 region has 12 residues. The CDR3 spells CSVDVGGNTIYF.

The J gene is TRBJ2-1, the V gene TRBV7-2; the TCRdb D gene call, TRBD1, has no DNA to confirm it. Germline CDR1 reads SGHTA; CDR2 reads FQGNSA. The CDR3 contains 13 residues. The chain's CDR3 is CASSLPGGDEQFF.

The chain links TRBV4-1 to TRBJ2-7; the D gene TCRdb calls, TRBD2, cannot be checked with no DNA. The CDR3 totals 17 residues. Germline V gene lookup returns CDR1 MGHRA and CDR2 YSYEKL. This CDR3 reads CASSQEPNLGLVGEQYF.

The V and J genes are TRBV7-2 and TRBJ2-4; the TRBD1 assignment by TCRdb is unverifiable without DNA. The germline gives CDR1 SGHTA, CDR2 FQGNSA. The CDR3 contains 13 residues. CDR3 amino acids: CASSLGWSRPQYF.

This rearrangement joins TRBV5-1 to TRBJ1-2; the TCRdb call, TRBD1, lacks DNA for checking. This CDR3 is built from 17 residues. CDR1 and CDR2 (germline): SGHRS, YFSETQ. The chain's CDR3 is CASSRAGTGRTVDGYTF.

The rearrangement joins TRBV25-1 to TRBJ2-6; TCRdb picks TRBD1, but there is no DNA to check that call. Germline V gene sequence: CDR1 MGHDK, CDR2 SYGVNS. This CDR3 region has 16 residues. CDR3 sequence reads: CASSEAGGSGANVLTF.

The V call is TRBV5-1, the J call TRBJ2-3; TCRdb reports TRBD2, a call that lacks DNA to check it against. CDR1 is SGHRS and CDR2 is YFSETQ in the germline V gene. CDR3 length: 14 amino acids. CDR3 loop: CASQVGDHRDTQYF.

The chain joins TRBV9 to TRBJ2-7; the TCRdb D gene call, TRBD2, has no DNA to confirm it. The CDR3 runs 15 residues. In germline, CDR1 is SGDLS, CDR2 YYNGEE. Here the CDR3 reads CASSPSAGTEYEQYF.

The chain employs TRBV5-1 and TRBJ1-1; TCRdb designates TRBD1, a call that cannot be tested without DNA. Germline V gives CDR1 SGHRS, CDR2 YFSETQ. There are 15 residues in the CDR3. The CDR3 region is CASSLGEGEWTEAFF. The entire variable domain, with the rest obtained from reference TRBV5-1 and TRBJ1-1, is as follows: KAGVTQTPRYLIKTRGQQVTLSCSPISGHRSVSWYQQTPGQGLQFLFEYFSETQRNKGNFPGRFSGRQFSNSRSEMNVSTLELGDSALYLCASSLGEGEWTEAFFGQGTRLTVV.

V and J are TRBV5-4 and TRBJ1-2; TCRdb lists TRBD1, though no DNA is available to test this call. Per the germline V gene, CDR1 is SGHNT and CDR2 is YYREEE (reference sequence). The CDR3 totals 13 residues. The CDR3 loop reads CASSLANGGGYTF.

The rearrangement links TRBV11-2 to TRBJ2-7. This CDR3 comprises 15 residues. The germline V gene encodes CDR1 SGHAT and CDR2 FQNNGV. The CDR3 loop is CASSLEWGPGYEQYF. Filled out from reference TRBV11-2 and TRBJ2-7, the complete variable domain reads EAGVAQSPRYKIIEKRQSVAFWCNPISGHATLYWYQQILGQGPKLLIQFQNNGVVDDSQLPKDRFSAERLKGVDSTLKIQPAKLEDSAVYLCASSLEWGPGYEQYFGPGTRLTVT.

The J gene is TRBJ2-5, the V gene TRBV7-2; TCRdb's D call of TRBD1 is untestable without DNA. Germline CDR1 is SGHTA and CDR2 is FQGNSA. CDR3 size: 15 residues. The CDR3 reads CASSGDRAPYETQYF.

This chain's CDR3 is CASSLYPGLARNNEQFF. V usage is TRBV27 and J usage is TRBJ2-1; as DNA is missing, the TRBD2 call by TCRdb cannot be tested. The CDR3 runs 17 residues. Germline V CDR1 and CDR2: MNHEY, SMNVEV (reference sequence).

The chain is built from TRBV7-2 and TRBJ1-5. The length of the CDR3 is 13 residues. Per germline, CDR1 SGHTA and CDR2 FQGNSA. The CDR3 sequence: CASSLVFAQPQHF.

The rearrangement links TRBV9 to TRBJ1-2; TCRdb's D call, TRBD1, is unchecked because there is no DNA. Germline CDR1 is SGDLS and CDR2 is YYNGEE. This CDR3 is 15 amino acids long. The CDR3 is CASSPGNPGYYGYTF.

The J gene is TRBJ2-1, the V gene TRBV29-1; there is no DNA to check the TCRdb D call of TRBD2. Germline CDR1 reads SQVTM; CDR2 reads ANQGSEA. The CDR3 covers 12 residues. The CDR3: CSVKGLYNEQFF.

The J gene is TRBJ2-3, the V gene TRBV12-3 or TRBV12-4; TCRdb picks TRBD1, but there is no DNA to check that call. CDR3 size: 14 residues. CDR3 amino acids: CASLTDRASDTQYF.

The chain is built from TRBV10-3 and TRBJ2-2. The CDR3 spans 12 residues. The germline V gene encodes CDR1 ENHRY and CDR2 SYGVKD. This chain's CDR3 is CAISESNGELFF.

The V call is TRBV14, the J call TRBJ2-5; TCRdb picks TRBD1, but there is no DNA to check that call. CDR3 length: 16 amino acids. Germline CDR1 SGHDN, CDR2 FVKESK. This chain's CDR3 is CASSHIRGPVQETQYF.

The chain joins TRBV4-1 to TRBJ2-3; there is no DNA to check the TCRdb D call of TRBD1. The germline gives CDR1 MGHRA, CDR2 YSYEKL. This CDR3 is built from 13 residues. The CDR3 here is CASSQQGTDTQYF.

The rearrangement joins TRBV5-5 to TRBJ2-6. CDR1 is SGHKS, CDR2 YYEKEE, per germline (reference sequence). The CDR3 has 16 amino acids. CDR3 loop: CASSLTWGTGANVLTF.

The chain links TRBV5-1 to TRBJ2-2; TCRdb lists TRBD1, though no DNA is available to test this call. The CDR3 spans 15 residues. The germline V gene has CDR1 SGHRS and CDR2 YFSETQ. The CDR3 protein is CASSLMQGNTGELFF.